This record covers a single T cell receptor beta chain. Deletions cut 3 bases from V and 7 bases from J, with 15 bases between. The germline V gene encodes CDR1 SGHTA and CDR2 FQGTGA. This CDR3 is built from 14 residues. This entry is derived from a study of control samples from healthy donors and cancer patients. Assay used: immunoSEQ multiplex PCR; TCRdb lists only in-frame clones, some missing. The top ten hold 15% to 20% of the sample, which has roughly 100,000 clones, approximately 90% seen once. The sequence was collected from a man aged 55 to 70 with lung cancer. The chain has TRBV7-3 and TRBJ1-1, with a possible D match to TRBD1 (5 bases). Sequencing was carried out using PBMCs. The CDR3 loop reads CASSLTRDLGEAFF. The CDR3 coding sequence is TGTGCCAGCAGCTTGACCAGGGATCTTGGTGAAGCTTTCTTT.